Included here is one TCR beta chain sequence, with context. The method was immunoSEQ multiplex PCR; TCRdb's version includes in-frame clones alone and lacks a portion of them. The data contain hundreds of thousands of clones, 85% to 90% of them singletons. This CDR3 spans 14 amino acids. Germline CDR1 is SGHAT and CDR2 is FQDESV (reference sequence). The trim removed 5 bases at V and 5 bases at J, leaving 8 bases unmatched. The record originates from a study of blood T cell repertoires in COVID-19. Across the study: Sample material is recorded as cDNA or gDNA derived from T cells, B-cell-depleted T cells, or PBMCs.

This sequence was found in a woman aged 45-60 years who had been exposed to COVID-19. Sequencing was done on a sample of PBMCs or T cells enriched from blood (not recorded which). The V and J genes are TRBV11-1 and TRBJ2-5; TRBD2 matches at 7 bases. The CDR3 DNA reads TGTGCCAGCAGCCCTGGGGGGGGTAGGGAGACCCAGTACTTC. It codes for CASSPGGGRETQYF.